This T cell receptor beta chain was captured by sequencing in a study of T cells in women clearing cervical HPV infection. Study-wide results and limits: Repertoire richness, not evenness, was significantly elevated in CIN3+ cases versus controls.

Profiled with immunoSEQ multiplex PCR; TCRdb holds only in-frame clones, not every one. Here the sample table reports under 35,000 clones. In regard to this clone: What it binds is not known. The CDR3 goes on 3 residues after the read ends, and that part is filled in from the germline J gene.

Dot-blot hybridization genotyped cervical HPV amplified with MY09/MY11 PCR. The ends lost 4 bases at V and 7 bases at J; junction bases unmatched: 8. Germline CDR1 SGHRS, CDR2 YFSETQ. The length of the CDR3 is 15 residues. The receptor was isolated from a woman between 18 and 75 years old with a cervical HPV16 infection that either progressed to CIN3+ or cleared (not recorded which). The specimen was blood buffy coat. The chain couples TRBV5-1 to TRBJ2-1; TRBD1 aligns across 10 bases. This CDR3 reads CASSRDRGSVNEQFF. The sequenced part of the CDR3 DNA is TGCGCCAGCAGCAGGGACAGGGGATCTGTAAATGAG.